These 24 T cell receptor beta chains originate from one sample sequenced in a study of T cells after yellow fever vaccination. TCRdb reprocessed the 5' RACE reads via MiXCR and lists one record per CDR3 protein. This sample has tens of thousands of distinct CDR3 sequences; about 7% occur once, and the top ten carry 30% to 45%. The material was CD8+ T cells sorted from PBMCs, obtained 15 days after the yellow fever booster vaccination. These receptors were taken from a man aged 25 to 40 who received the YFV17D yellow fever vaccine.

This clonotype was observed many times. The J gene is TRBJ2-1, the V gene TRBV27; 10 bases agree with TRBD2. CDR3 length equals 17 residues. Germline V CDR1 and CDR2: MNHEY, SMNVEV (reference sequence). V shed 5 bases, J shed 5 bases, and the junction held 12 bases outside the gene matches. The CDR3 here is CASSPLFLAGVDNEQFF. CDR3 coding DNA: TGTGCCAGCAGTCCCCTATTTCTAGCGGGAGTAGACAATGAGCAGTTCTTC.

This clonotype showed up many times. DNA for the CDR3: TGTGCCAGCAGCGGAAGAAACCTGAACTTCCAAGAGACCCAGTACTTC. It translates to CASSGRNLNFQETQYF. The chain uses TRBV7-9 and TRBJ2-5; D remains ambiguous. Trimming took off 5 bases at V and 1 base at J, with 17 bases between the two ends. CDR1 and CDR2 (germline): SEHNR, FQNEAQ (reference sequence). This CDR3 contains 16 residues. Full variable domain (outside the CDR3, taken from reference TRBV7-9 and TRBJ2-5): DTGVSQNPRHKITKRGQNVTFRCDPISEHNRLYWYRQTLGQGPEFLTYFQNEAQLEKSRLLSDRFSAERPKGSFSTLEIQRTEQGDSAMYLCASSGRNLNFQETQYFGPGTRLLVL.

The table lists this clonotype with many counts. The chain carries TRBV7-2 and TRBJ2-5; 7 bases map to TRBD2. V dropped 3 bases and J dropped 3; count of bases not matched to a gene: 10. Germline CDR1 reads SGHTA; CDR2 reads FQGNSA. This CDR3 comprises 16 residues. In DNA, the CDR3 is TGTGCCAGCAGCTTGAGCGGGACGACCTCCAAAGAGACCCAGTACTTC. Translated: CASSLSGTTSKETQYF.

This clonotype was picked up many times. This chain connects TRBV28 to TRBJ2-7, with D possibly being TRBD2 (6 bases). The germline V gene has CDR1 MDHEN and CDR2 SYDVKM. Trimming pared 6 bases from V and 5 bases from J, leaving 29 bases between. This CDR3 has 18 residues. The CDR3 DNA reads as TGTGCCAGCAGCTCCCCCCCCGGGCGGGATACCCCCAGCGACGAGCAGTACTTC. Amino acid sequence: CASSSPPGRDTPSDEQYF. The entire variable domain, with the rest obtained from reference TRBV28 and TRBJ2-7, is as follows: DVKVTQSSRYLVKRTGEKVFLECVQDMDHENMFWYRQDPGLGLRLIYFSYDVKMKEKGDIPEGYSVSREKKERFSLILESASTNQTSMYLCASSSPPGRDTPSDEQYFGPGTRLTVT.

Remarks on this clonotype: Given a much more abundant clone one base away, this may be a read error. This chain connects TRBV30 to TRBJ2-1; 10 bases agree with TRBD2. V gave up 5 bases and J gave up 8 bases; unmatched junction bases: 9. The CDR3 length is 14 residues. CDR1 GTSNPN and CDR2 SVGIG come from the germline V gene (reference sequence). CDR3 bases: TGTGCCTGGCATAGGGCTAGCGGGAGTTATGAGCAGTTCTTC. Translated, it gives CAWHRASGSYEQFF.

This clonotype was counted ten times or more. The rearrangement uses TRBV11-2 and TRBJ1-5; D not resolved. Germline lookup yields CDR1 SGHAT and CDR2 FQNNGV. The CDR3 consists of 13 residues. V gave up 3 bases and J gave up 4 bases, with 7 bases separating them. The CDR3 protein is CASSLWINQPQHF. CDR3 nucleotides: TGTGCCAGCAGCTTGTGGATAAATCAGCCCCAGCATTTT.

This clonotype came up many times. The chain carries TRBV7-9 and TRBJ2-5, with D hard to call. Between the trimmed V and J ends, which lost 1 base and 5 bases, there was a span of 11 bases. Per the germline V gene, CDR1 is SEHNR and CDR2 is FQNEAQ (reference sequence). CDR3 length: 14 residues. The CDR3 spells CASSLDGLGETQYF. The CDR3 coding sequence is TGTGCCAGCAGCTTAGACGGCCTCGGGGAGACCCAGTACTTC.

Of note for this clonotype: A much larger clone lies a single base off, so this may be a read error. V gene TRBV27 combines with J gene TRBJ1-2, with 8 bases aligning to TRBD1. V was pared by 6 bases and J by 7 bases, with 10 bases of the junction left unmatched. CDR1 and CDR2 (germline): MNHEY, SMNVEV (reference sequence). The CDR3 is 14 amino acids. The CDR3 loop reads CASRLNRDRLGYTF. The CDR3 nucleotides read TGTGCCAGCAGATTAAACCGGGACAGGCTTGGCTACACCTTC.

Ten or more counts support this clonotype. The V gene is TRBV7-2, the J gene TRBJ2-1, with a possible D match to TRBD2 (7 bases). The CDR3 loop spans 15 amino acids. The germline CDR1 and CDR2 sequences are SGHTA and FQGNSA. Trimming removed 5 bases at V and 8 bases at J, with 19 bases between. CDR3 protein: CASSHRGASGYEQFF. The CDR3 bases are TGTGCCAGCAGCCACCGGGGGGCTAGCGGATATGAGCAGTTCTTC.

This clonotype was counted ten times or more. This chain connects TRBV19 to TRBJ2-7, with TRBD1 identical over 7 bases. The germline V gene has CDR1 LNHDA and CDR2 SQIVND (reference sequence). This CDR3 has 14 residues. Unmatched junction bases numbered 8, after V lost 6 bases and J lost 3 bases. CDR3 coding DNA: TGTGCCAGTAGCGCCGGACAGGTCAGCTACGAGCAGTACTTC. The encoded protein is CASSAGQVSYEQYF.

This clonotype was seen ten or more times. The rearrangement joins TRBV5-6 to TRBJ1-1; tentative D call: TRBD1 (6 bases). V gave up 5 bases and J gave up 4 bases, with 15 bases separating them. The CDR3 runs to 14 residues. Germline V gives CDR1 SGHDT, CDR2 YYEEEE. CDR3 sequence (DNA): TGTGCCAGCAGTTCGGACAGTCTAATCACTGAAGCTTTCTTT. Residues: CASSSDSLITEAFF.

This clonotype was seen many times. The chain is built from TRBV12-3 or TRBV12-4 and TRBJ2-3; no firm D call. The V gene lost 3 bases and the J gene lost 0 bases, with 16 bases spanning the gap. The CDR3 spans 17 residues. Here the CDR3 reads CASSFHLTVASTDTQYF. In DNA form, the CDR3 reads TGTGCCAGCAGTTTCCACCTAACGGTGGCCAGCACAGATACGCAGTATTTT.

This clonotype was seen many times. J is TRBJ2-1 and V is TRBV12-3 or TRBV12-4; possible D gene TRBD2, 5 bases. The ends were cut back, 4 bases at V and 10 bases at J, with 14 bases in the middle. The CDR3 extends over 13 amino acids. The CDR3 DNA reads TGTGCCAGCAGTTCCGCACTCGGGAACGAGCAGTTCTTC. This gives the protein CASSSALGNEQFF.

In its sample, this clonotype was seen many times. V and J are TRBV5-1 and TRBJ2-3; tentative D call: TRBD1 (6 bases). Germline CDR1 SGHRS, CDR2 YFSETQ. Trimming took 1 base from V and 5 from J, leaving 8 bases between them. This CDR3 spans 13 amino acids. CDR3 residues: CASSLSQGDTQYF. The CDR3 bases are TGCGCCAGCAGCTTGTCACAGGGAGATACGCAGTATTTT.

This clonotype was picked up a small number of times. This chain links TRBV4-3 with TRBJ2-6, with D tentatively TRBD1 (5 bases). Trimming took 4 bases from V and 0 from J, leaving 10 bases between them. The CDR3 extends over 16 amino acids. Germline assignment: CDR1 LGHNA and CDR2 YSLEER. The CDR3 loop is CASSLMGLSGANVLTF. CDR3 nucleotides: TGCGCCAGCAGCCTCATGGGGCTCTCTGGGGCCAACGTCCTGACTTTC.

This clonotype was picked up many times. The CDR3 DNA follows: TGTGCCAGCAGTTTTTTACAGGTCCGAGAGACCCAGTACTTC. This gives the protein CASSFLQVRETQYF. The V gene is TRBV28, the J gene TRBJ2-5; weak D call: TRBD1 (5 bases). V was clipped by 3 bases and J by 4 bases, with 12 bases between them. Germline loops: CDR1 MDHEN, CDR2 SYDVKM. There are 14 residues in the CDR3.

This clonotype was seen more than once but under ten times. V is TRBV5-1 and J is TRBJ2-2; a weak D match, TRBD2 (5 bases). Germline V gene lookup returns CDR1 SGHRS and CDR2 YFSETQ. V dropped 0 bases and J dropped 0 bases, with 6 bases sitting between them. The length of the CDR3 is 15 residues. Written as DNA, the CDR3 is TGCGCCAGCAGCTTGGAGCGGCCGAACACCGGGGAGCTGTTTTTT. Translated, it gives CASSLERPNTGELFF.

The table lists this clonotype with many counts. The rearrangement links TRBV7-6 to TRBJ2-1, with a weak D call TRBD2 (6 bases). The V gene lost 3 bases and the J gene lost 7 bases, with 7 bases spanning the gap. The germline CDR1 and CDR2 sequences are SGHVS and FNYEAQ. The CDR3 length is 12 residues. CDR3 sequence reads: CASSFSGNEQFF. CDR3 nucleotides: TGTGCCAGCAGCTTTAGCGGAAATGAGCAGTTCTTC.

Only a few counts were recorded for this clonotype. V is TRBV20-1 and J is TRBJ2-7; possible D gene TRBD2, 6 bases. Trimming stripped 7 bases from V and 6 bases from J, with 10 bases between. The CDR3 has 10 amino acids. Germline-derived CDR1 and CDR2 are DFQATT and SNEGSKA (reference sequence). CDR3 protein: CSGLGAEQYF. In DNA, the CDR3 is TGCAGTGGACTAGGAGCCGAGCAGTACTTC.

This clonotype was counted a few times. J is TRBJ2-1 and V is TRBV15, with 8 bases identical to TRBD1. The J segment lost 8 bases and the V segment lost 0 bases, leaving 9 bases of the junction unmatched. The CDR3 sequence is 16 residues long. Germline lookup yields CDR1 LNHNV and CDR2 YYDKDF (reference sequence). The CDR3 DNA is TGTGCCACCAGCAGAGATCCCCCCACAGGGGGGTATGAGCAGTTCTTC. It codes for CATSRDPPTGGYEQFF. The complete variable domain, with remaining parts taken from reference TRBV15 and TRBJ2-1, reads DAMVIQNPRYQVTQFGKPVTLSCSQTLNHNVMYWYQQKSSQAPKLLFHYYDKDFNNEADTPDNFQSRRPNTSFCFLDIRSPGLGDTAMYLCATSRDPPTGGYEQFFGPGTRLTVL.

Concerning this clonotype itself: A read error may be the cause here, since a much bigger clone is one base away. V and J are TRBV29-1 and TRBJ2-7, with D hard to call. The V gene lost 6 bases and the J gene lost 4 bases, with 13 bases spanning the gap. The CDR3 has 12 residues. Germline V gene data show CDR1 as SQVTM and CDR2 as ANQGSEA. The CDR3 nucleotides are TGCAGCGTAGGACGTCCAGCGTACGAGCAGTACTTC. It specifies CSVGRPAYEQYF.

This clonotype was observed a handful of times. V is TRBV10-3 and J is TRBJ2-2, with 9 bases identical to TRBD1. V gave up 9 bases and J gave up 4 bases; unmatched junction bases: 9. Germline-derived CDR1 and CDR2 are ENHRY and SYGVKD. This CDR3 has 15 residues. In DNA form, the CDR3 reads TGTGCCATTGACCCACAGGGGGCGGGCACCGGGGAGCTGTTTTTT. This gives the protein CAIDPQGAGTGELFF.

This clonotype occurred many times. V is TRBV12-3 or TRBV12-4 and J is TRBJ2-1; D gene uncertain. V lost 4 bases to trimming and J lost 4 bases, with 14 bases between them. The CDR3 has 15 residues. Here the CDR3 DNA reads TGTGCCAGCAGTTCCCCCACCCTATCGTACAATGAGCAGTTCTTC. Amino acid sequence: CASSSPTLSYNEQFF.

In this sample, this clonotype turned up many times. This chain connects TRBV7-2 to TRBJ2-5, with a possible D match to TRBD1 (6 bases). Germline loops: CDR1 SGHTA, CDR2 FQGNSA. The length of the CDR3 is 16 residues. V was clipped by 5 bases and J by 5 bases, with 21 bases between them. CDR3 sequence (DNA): TGTGCCAGCAGCACGACCGGGACAACTACGGGGGAGACCCAGTACTTC. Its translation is CASSTTGTTTGETQYF.